This T cell receptor beta chain appears in the sequencing data of a study of Ad26.COV2.S vaccination and SARS-CoV-2 variants. Study as a whole: Intramuscularly, Ad26.COV2.S was given either once or twice, 56 days apart. Study-wide points: Participants given vaccine showed non-spike TCR breadth similar to that of placebo recipients.

Comment on this clone: Its specificity is unknown.

Treatment of the sample: 15 to 20 received Ad26.COV2.S at low or high dose, single or two shots; roughly five received placebo; per-sample allocation not given. The study sampled participants on day 63 after the first vaccine or placebo injection. Sequencing used immunoSEQ multiplex PCR; TCRdb keeps in-frame clones, though not all of them. Among about 420,000 clones listed, 88% were seen once. Germline lookup yields CDR1 LGHNA and CDR2 YSLEER. V lost 3 bases and J 0 bases, leaving 11 bases between the germline ends. This CDR3 contains 16 residues. The chain carries TRBV4-3 and TRBJ1-4; D gene uncertain. The sequence came from a person between 18 and 65 years old who received the Ad26.COV2.S COVID-19 vaccine or a placebo. Specimen: peripheral blood, collected in a trial of Ad26.COV2.S vaccine versus placebo. The CDR3 spells CASSHRPGTTNEKLFF. CDR3 sequence (DNA): TGCGCCAGCAGCCATCGTCCCGGGACAACTAATGAAAAACTGTTTTTT.